These T cell receptor beta chains were read from a single sample in a study of cytomegalovirus exposure and HLA in healthy donors. Measured with immunoSEQ multiplex PCR; TCRdb has only the in-frame clones, and not every one. The sample has some 270,000 clones; around 86% are singletons. The sequenced sample consisted of PBMCs. These receptors all stem from a woman younger than 30 in good health and CMV-seronegative. Both conserved end residues are part of each CDR3. D genes are given only for firm matches. Only some rows state a clone size, as once, few, many or a class for expanded clones.

NA	TRBV7-2	TRBD2	14	TRBJ2-5	TGTGCCAGCAGCTTATACGCCGGGGGGGAGACCCAGTACTTC	CASSLYAGGETQYF
NA	TRBV6-5	NA	14	TRBJ1-2	TGTGCCAGCAGTTCGTTCAGGGATAACTATGGCTACACCTTC	CASSSFRDNYGYTF
once	TRBV10-2	NA	12	TRBJ2-7	TGCGCCAGCAGTCGGACAGCGTACGAGCAGTACTTC	CASSRTAYEQYF
few	TRBV30	TRBD2	20	TRBJ2-2	TGTGCCTGGAGTGTACCACCGGGACTAGCGGGTCAGAGGGCCCCCGGGGAGCTGTTTTTT	CAWSVPPGLAGQRAPGELFF
NA	TRBV5-1	TRBD2	15	TRBJ2-3	TGCGCCAGCAGCTTGGTTAGCGGGTCCACAGATACGCAGTATTTT	CASSLVSGSTDTQYF
NA	TRBV6-5	TRBD2	15	TRBJ2-2	TGTGCCAGCAGTCAGACTAGCGGGGGGCACCGGGAGCTGTTTTTT	CASSQTSGGHRELFF
NA	TRBV11-2	NA	14	TRBJ2-7	TGTGCCAGCAGCTTATCCGCTAGTGTTTACGAGCAGTACTTC	CASSLSASVYEQYF
NA	TRBV7-9	TRBD1	17	TRBJ1-1	TGTGCCAGCAGCCCAGTGTATGAATATCAGGGGGGTACTGAAGCTTTCTTT	CASSPVYEYQGGTEAFF
few	TRBV5-8	NA	16	TRBJ1-5	TGTGCCAGCAGCTTGCTGGGGGCTAATAGCAATCAGCCCCAGCATTTT	CASSLLGANSNQPQHF
NA	TRBV14	NA	14	TRBJ1-2	TGTGCCAGCAGCCCGGACAGACGCGACTATGGCTACACCTTC	CASSPDRRDYGYTF
NA	TRBV30	NA	11	TRBJ2-3	TGTGCCTGGGCAGGGTATGATACGCAGTATTTT	CAWAGYDTQYF
NA	TRBV9	NA	14	TRBJ2-1	TGTGCCAGCAGTGACGGATTTCAGGCCGATGAGCAGTTCTTC	CASSDGFQADEQFF
NA	TRBV5-6	TRBD1	14	TRBJ1-1	TGTGCCAGCAGCCCCGGACAGGAGGGCACTGAAGCTTTCTTT	CASSPGQEGTEAFF
NA	TRBV29-1	NA	13	TRBJ1-1	TGCAGCGTTGACGGGGGAAGAGGCACTGAAGCTTTCTTT	CSVDGGRGTEAFF
NA	TRBV10-3	TRBD2	17	TRBJ2-5	TGTGCCATCAGCCATATCGGACTAGCGGGCGCCCAAGAGACCCAGTACTTC	CAISHIGLAGAQETQYF
NA	TRBV4-3	NA	15	TRBJ2-2	TGCGCCAGCAGCCAAGATACAATGAACACCGGGGAGCTGTTTTTT	CASSQDTMNTGELFF
NA	TRBV11-3	NA	15	TRBJ1-3	TGTGCCAGCAGCTTAGGTGGAGCAGCTGGAAACACCATATATTTT	CASSLGGAAGNTIYF
NA	TRBV5-4	TRBD2	17	TRBJ2-1	TGTGCCAGCAGGATGGGTAGCGGGGGGATGATAAGGAATGAGCAGTTCTTC	CASRMGSGGMIRNEQFF
NA	TRBV7-2	TRBD1	15	TRBJ1-1	TGTGCCAGCAGCCCCGGGACAGGGGGTAACACTGAAGCTTTCTTT	CASSPGTGGNTEAFF
once	TRBV2	NA	14	TRBJ1-5	TGTGCCAGCAGTGTATCCAGGTTCAATCAGCCCCAGCATTTT	CASSVSRFNQPQHF
few	TRBV7-9	NA	14	TRBJ1-2	TGTGCCAGCAGCGCCCAATGGGGGCCAGGAGGCTACACCTTC	CASSAQWGPGGYTF
NA	TRBV10-3	NA	13	TRBJ1-5	TGTGCCATCAATACAGACAATATTGGGCCCCAGCATTTT	CAINTDNIGPQHF
NA	TRBV7-9	NA	15	TRBJ2-7	TGTGCCAGCAGCTCACCCGTCGGGTCGACCTACGAGCAGTACTTC	CASSSPVGSTYEQYF
NA	TRBV19	NA	12	TRBJ2-5	TGTGCCAGTAGTATAGGTCGAGAGACCCAGTACTTC	CASSIGRETQYF
NA	TRBV5-8	NA	17	TRBJ2-6	TGTGCCAGCAGCCCATCAGCCCGCGGAACTGGGGCCAACGTCCTGACTTTC	CASSPSARGTGANVLTF
NA	TRBV7-2	NA	15	TRBJ2-7	TGTGCCAGCAGCCCGCCCACGGGTAGCTCCTACGAGCAGTACTTC	CASSPPTGSSYEQYF
NA	TRBV5-4	NA	14	TRBJ1-1	TGTGCCAGCAGCTTGGGGCACCAGTTCACTGAAGCTTTCTTT	CASSLGHQFTEAFF
NA	TRBV2	NA	16	TRBJ2-7	TGTGCCAGCAACCCTTTTGGTGGAGACTCCTCCTACGAGCAGTACTTC	CASNPFGGDSSYEQYF
NA	TRBV18	NA	14	TRBJ1-2	TGTGCCAGCTCACCACCGGGGAGGGATCATGGCTACACCTTC	CASSPPGRDHGYTF
NA	TRBV29-1	NA	16	TRBJ1-4	TGCAGCGTTGTTGGGCTGGAGAGGGCACCTGATGAAAAACTGTTTTTT	CSVVGLERAPDEKLFF
NA	TRBV30	NA	15	TRBJ1-3	TGTGCCTGGACCTCCGGGGACTTCTCTGGAAACACCATATATTTT	CAWTSGDFSGNTIYF
NA	TRBV6-6	NA	12	TRBJ1-5	TGTGCCAGCAGCAATAGCAATCAGCCCCAGCATTTT	CASSNSNQPQHF
NA	TRBV19	TRBD2	14	TRBJ2-3	TGTGCCACCCAAAGGGGACTAGCCACAGATACGCAGTATTTT	CATQRGLATDTQYF
NA	TRBV21-1	NA	15	TRBJ1-1	TGTGCCAGCAGCAAGACGGGACAGCTGAACACTGAAGCTTTCTTT	CASSKTGQLNTEAFF
NA	TRBV30	NA	14	TRBJ2-7	TGTGCCTGGAGTCACGCTAGCAGCTCCTACGAGCAGTACTTC	CAWSHASSSYEQYF
NA	TRBV29-1	NA	11	TRBJ2-3	TGCAGCGTTGGACAGACGGATACGCAGTATTTT	CSVGQTDTQYF
NA	TRBV7-2	TRBD1	14	TRBJ1-5	TGTGCCAGCAGCCCACGGACAGGGGGACAGCCCCAGCATTTT	CASSPRTGGQPQHF
NA	TRBV7-2	TRBD2	16	TRBJ2-7	TGTGCCAGCAGCTTAGAAGAGGGACTAGGGGGTTACGAGCAGTACTTC	CASSLEEGLGGYEQYF
NA	TRBV9	TRBD2	15	TRBJ2-3	TGTGCCAGCAGCGTCCTAGCGGGTCCCACAGATACGCAGTATTTT	CASSVLAGPTDTQYF
NA	TRBV7-7	TRBD2	14	TRBJ2-2	TGTGCCAGCAGCTCGTCCGGGGGGATCGGGGAGCTGTTTTTT	CASSSSGGIGELFF
NA	TRBV9	NA	12	TRBJ2-1	TGTGCCAGCAGCTCTTTTGACGGGGAGCAGTTCTTC	CASSSFDGEQFF
NA	TRBV9	NA	16	TRBJ1-4	TGTGCCAGCAGCGTAGCAGCTGTGACCGGGGGGGAAAAACTGTTTTTT	CASSVAAVTGGEKLFF
NA	TRBV11-3	NA	15	TRBJ2-7	TGTGCCAGCAGCTTAGGGGAAACAGGCGTTGAGGAGCAGTACTTC	CASSLGETGVEEQYF
NA	TRBV19	NA	15	TRBJ1-2	TGTGCCAGTAGTATAGGACAGAGCACTTTCTATGGCTACACCTTC	CASSIGQSTFYGYTF
NA	TRBV25-1	TRBD2	16	TRBJ2-7	TGTGCCAGCAGTGAATATGGGGGGGACTACTCCTACGAGCAGTACTTC	CASSEYGGDYSYEQYF
NA	TRBV29-1	TRBD2	14	TRBJ2-3	TGCAGCGTTGGGGCGGGAGGGTTCTCAGATACGCAGTATTTT	CSVGAGGFSDTQYF
NA	TRBV14	TRBD1	14	TRBJ1-5	TGTGCCAGCAGCCAAACAGGGGGCCCCGCGCCCCAGCATTTT	CASSQTGGPAPQHF
NA	TRBV6-1	TRBD2	15	TRBJ2-5	TGTGCCAGCAGTTTTCAAGCGGGAGTAGAGGAGACCCAGTACTTC	CASSFQAGVEETQYF
NA	TRBV9	NA	16	TRBJ1-4	TGTGCCAGCAGCGTCACGTCCAGGTTAATAGATGAAAAACTGTTTTTT	CASSVTSRLIDEKLFF
few	TRBV4-1	TRBD1	15	TRBJ2-7	TGCGCCAGCAGCCAACGGACAGGGAGCTCCTACGAGCAGTACTTC	CASSQRTGSSYEQYF
NA	TRBV6-6	TRBD2	14	TRBJ2-7	TGTGCCAGCACCTACGGGGGACTAGTCGCCGAGCAGTACTTC	CASTYGGLVAEQYF
NA	TRBV7-9	NA	15	TRBJ2-7	TGTGCCAGCAGCTTGCAGGGGGGCCTATCCTACGAGCAGTACTTC	CASSLQGGLSYEQYF
NA	TRBV13	NA	15	TRBJ2-7	TGTGCCAGCAGTTCCGGGGGGCCGCTTGCCTACGAGCAGTACTTC	CASSSGGPLAYEQYF
NA	TRBV6-5	TRBD1	14	TRBJ1-1	TGTGCCAGCAGTTACCACAGGGGGAACACTGAAGCTTTCTTT	CASSYHRGNTEAFF
NA	TRBV7-2	TRBD1	15	TRBJ1-5	TGTGCCAGCAGCCTCTACAGGGGAGCCAATCAGCCCCAGCATTTT	CASSLYRGANQPQHF
NA	TRBV7-9	TRBD1	13	TRBJ1-5	TGTGCCAGCAGCATAGGACAGGGACAGCCCCAGCATTTT	CASSIGQGQPQHF
NA	TRBV13	TRBD1	14	TRBJ1-2	TGTGCCAGCAGCTTAGGACAGGGGTGGGCTGGCTACACCTTC	CASSLGQGWAGYTF
NA	TRBV27	NA	14	TRBJ1-2	TGTGCCAGCAGCCTCTCGGCAGGGTCCGGGGGCTACACCTTC	CASSLSAGSGGYTF
NA	TRBV7-2	NA	13	TRBJ1-1	TGTGCCAGCAGCTCGACATTGAACACTGAAGCTTTCTTT	CASSSTLNTEAFF